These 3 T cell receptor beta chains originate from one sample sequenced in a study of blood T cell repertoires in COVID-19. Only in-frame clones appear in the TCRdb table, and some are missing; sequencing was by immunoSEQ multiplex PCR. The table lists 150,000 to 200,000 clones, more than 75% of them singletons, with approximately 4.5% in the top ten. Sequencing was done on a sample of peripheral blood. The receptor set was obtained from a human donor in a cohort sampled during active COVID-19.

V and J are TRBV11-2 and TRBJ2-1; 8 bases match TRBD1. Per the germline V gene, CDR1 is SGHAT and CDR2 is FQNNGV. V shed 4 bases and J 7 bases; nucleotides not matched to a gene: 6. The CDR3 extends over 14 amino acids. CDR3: CASSSGTGLNEQFF. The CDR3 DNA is TGTGCCAGCAGCTCGGGGACAGGTTTGAATGAGCAGTTCTTC.

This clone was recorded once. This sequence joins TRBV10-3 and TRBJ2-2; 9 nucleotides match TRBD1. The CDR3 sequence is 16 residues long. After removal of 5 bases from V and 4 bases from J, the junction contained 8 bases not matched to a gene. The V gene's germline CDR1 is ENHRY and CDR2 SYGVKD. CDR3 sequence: CAISKTGGISTGELFF. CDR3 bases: TGTGCCATCAGTAAAACAGGGGGCATAAGCACCGGGGAGCTGTTTTTT.

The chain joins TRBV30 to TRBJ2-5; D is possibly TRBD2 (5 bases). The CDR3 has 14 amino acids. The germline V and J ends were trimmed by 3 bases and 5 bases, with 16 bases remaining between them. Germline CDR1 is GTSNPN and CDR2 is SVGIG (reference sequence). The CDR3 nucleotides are TGTGCCTGGAGAGAAGGCCGGGGTTCTGAGACCCAGTACTTC. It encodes CAWREGRGSETQYF.